What follows are 31 T cell receptor beta chains derived from one specimen sequenced in a study of shared clonotypes between healthy human individuals. Profiled with immunoSEQ multiplex PCR; TCRdb holds only in-frame clones, not every one. The table has approximately 240,000 clones, 65% to 70% seen once. Sequences were obtained from memory CD4+ T cells sorted from blood. As to subset: CD45RA-negative fraction. Receptors originate from a man aged 30-40 years in good health.

In the case of this clone: The sample has other DNA sequences that encode this CDR3 too. The rearrangement links TRBV5-1 to TRBJ2-5, with D unresolved. Trimming removed 2 bases at V and 2 bases at J, with 1 base between. The germline CDR1 and CDR2 sequences are SGHRS and YFSETQ. The CDR3 is made up of 11 amino acids. This chain's CDR3 is CASSLQETQYF. CDR3 sequence (DNA): TGCGCCAGCAGCTTACAAGAGACCCAGTACTTC.

CDR3 DNA: TGTGCCAGCCAGCGTCAGCCCCAGCATTTT. Amino acids: CASQRQPQHF. This chain connects TRBV11-3 to TRBJ1-5; D is ambiguous. CDR1 and CDR2 (germline): SGHNT, YENEEA. V was clipped by 8 bases and J by 6 bases, with 5 bases between them. This CDR3 has 10 residues.

The CDR3 loop reads CASSLARGQMGADTQYF. For the CDR3, the DNA is TGTGCCAGCAGCTTAGCGCGCGGGCAGATGGGGGCGGATACGCAGTATTTT. The gene calls are TRBV7-9 and TRBJ2-3, with D possibly TRBD1 on 6 matching bases. The CDR3 contains 17 residues. With 0 bases removed from V and 6 bases from J, the gap between germline ends came to 19 bases. Germline lookup yields CDR1 SEHNR and CDR2 FQNEAQ (reference sequence).

CDR3 sequence: CSVEPDRVWGYTF. CDR3 coding DNA: TGCAGCGTTGAACCGGACAGGGTGTGGGGCTACACCTTC. J is TRBJ1-2 and V is TRBV29-1; 8 nucleotides line up with TRBD1. The V gene end was trimmed by 2 bases and the J gene end by 8 bases; junction bases not matched to a gene: 7. The CDR3 is 13 residues long. Looked up from germline, CDR1 is SQVTM and CDR2 is ANQGSEA.

The chain joins TRBV19 to TRBJ1-1; D not certain. The V gene's germline CDR1 is LNHDA and CDR2 SQIVND (reference sequence). This CDR3 spans 14 amino acids. Trimming removed 3 bases at V and 3 bases at J, with 11 bases between. In DNA, the CDR3 is TGTGCCAGTAGTATGACTTATGGGCACACTGAAGCTTTCTTT. This gives the protein CASSMTYGHTEAFF.

V usage is TRBV28 and J usage is TRBJ2-1; perhaps TRBD2 as D (7 bases). Germline loops: CDR1 MDHEN, CDR2 SYDVKM. The length of the CDR3 is 20 residues. Trimming cost V 6 bases and J 1 base, with 28 bases left between them. The CDR3 region has the DNA TGTGCCAGCAGACCTAGGGACATCATGCTGGGGGAGGGTTCCTACAATGAGCAGTTCTTC. It translates to CASRPRDIMLGEGSYNEQFF.

The V call is TRBV6-5, the J call TRBJ2-2; D is tentatively TRBD1 or TRBD2 (5 bases each). The germline gives CDR1 MNHEY, CDR2 SVGAGI. CDR3 length: 13 residues. V was cut by 4 bases and J by 7 bases, with 10 bases left in between. CDR3 in amino acids: CASSSVRGGELFF. The CDR3 nucleotides read TGTGCCAGCAGTTCCGTGAGGGGCGGGGAGCTGTTTTTT.

This sequence joins TRBV10-2 and TRBJ2-7; possibly TRBD1 for D (6 bases). The CDR3 is made up of 11 amino acids. Germline loops: CDR1 WSHSY, CDR2 SAAADI. V lost 4 bases and J lost 7, with 8 bases in between. CDR3 protein: CASSVGGEQYF. For the CDR3, the DNA is TGCGCCAGCAGTGTAGGGGGAGAGCAGTACTTC.

Many counts were recorded for this clone. The CDR3 loop reads CASSKGDRGGTYEQYF. The DNA of the CDR3 is TGTGCCAGCAGCAAAGGGGACAGGGGGGGTACCTACGAGCAGTACTTC. This rearrangement joins TRBV21-1 to TRBJ2-7; the table gives TRBD1 as D, unverified against the DNA. TRBV21-1 is a listed pseudogene. The CDR3 runs 16 residues.

This sequence joins TRBV7-3 and TRBJ2-2; 11 nucleotides line up with TRBD2. CDR3 length: 15 amino acids. Germline-derived CDR1 and CDR2 are SGHTA and FQGTGA. Germline trimming cut 5 bases from V and 6 bases from J; bases unmatched to any gene: 5. CDR3 nucleotide sequence: TGTGCCAGCAGCCCAACTAGCGGGAGTGCCGGGGAGCTGTTTTTT. Translation: CASSPTSGSAGELFF.

This chain joins TRBV27 and TRBJ1-1; D remains unclear. Germline-derived CDR1 and CDR2 are MNHEY and SMNVEV (reference sequence). V was trimmed by 3 bases and J by 6 bases, leaving 11 bases between them. This CDR3 region has 13 residues. The CDR3 loop reads CASSLWKTSEAFF. The CDR3 bases are TGTGCCAGCAGTTTGTGGAAGACTTCTGAAGCTTTCTTT.

Written as DNA, the CDR3 is TGTGCCAGCAGCCTAGACGGGCAAGGGACCGGGGAGCTGTTTTTT. The encoded protein is CASSLDGQGTGELFF. J is TRBJ2-2 and V is TRBV13; D ambiguous. Germline CDR1 PRHDT, CDR2 FYEKMQ (reference sequence). This CDR3 is built from 15 residues. Trimming cost V 5 bases and J 5 bases, with 15 bases left between them.

Note on this clone: A much larger clone lies a single base off, so this may be a read error. The chain recombines TRBV28 with TRBJ1-5; D uncertain. V lost 3 bases and J 0 bases, leaving 9 bases between the germline ends. CDR3 size: 15 residues. Germline V CDR1 and CDR2: MDHEN, SYDVKM. CDR3 DNA: TGTGCCAGCAGTTTTAACAGCCTTAGCAATCAGCCCCAGCATTTT. It codes for CASSFNSLSNQPQHF.

This clone turned up a few times. The chain combines TRBV19 with TRBJ1-5; D might be TRBD1 (5 bases). CDR1 LNHDA and CDR2 SQIVND come from the germline V gene (reference sequence). Trimming took off 9 bases at V and 1 base at J, with 10 bases between the two ends. This CDR3 spans 13 amino acids. This CDR3 is CASSGQSNQPQHF. DNA for the CDR3: TGTGCCAGCTCCGGACAAAGCAATCAGCCCCAGCATTTT.

In this sample, this clone turned up a few times. The J gene is TRBJ2-7, the V gene TRBV28; D is perhaps TRBD2 (5 bases). This CDR3 is built from 15 residues. The V end was cut by 5 bases, the J end by 0 bases, with 14 bases between. Germline CDR1 MDHEN, CDR2 SYDVKM. The CDR3 reads CASSPHAGNSYEQYF. The CDR3 DNA reads TGTGCCAGCAGTCCCCACGCCGGGAACTCCTACGAGCAGTACTTC. Together with reference TRBV28 and TRBJ2-7, the CDR3 gives the full variable domain: DVKVTQSSRYLVKRTGEKVFLECVQDMDHENMFWYRQDPGLGLRLIYFSYDVKMKEKGDIPEGYSVSREKKERFSLILESASTNQTSMYLCASSPHAGNSYEQYFGPGTRLTVT.

This chain joins TRBV28 and TRBJ2-7; 7 bases line up with TRBD1. Per the germline V gene, CDR1 is MDHEN and CDR2 is SYDVKM. V was pared by 6 bases and J by 4 bases, with 6 bases of the junction left unmatched. The CDR3 runs 13 residues. CDR3 residues: CASSLTGWYEQYF. DNA of the CDR3: TGTGCCAGCAGCTTGACAGGGTGGTACGAGCAGTACTTC.

Turning to this clone: Other DNA sequences in the sample encode the same CDR3. The chain joins TRBV9 to TRBJ2-1; no firm D call. Germline V gene lookup returns CDR1 SGDLS and CDR2 YYNGEE. V lost 0 bases, J lost 5 bases, and 12 bases lay in between. The CDR3 has 15 residues. The CDR3 DNA reads as TGTGCCAGCAGCGTAGGGGGAAGTGGAAACAATGAGCAGTTCTTC. This sequence encodes CASSVGGSGNNEQFF.

The chain is built from TRBV27 and TRBJ2-2; 8 nucleotides match TRBD1. CDR3 length: 16 amino acids. Germline-derived CDR1 and CDR2 are MNHEY and SMNVEV (reference sequence). V dropped 3 bases and J dropped 1; count of bases not matched to a gene: 4. CDR3 loop: CASSFPGTGNTGELFF. DNA for the CDR3: TGTGCCAGCAGTTTCCCCGGGACAGGGAACACCGGGGAGCTGTTTTTT.

This chain joins TRBV7-2 and TRBJ1-2, with D possibly TRBD1 on 5 matching bases. There are 14 residues in the CDR3. The V end lost 5 bases, the J end lost 2 bases, and 12 bases lay between the germline ends. Germline V gene sequence: CDR1 SGHTA, CDR2 FQGNSA. The CDR3 DNA reads as TGTGCCAGCAGCACCTACGCAGGGAACTATGGCTACACCTTC. Residues: CASSTYAGNYGYTF.

This clone was seen once. The chain recombines TRBV6-5 with TRBJ2-7; tentative D call: TRBD1 (6 bases). V lost 10 bases and J 2 bases, leaving 21 bases between the germline ends. CDR1 and CDR2 (germline): MNHEY, SVGAGI. This CDR3 is built from 15 residues. The CDR3 DNA reads as TGTGCCAACCCGTCACACCAGGGGCGGACCTACGAGCAGTACTTC. It translates to CANPSHQGRTYEQYF.

V is TRBV7-2 and J is TRBJ2-1; D possibly corresponds to TRBD2 (5 bases). V lost 1 base, J lost 12 bases, and 13 bases lay in between. CDR1 and CDR2 from the germline V gene are SGHTA and FQGNSA. The CDR3 totals 13 residues. The CDR3, as DNA: TGTGCCAGCAGCTTAGAGAGGACTTTCGGGCAGTTCTTC. This gives the protein CASSLERTFGQFF.

This chain connects TRBV5-4 to TRBJ2-3, with D tentatively TRBD1 (6 bases). CDR1 is SGHNT and CDR2 is YYREEE in the germline V gene (reference sequence). V lost 4 bases and J lost 6, with 18 bases in between. CDR3 length: 15 residues. DNA of the CDR3: TGTGCCAGCAGCGCATCAACCAGGCAGGGGGATACGCAGTATTTT. This gives the protein CASSASTRQGDTQYF.

This clone was picked up many times. The chain is built from TRBV2 and TRBJ1-5, with 9 bases identical to TRBD1. Germline assignment: CDR1 SNHLY and CDR2 FYNNEI. The CDR3 length is 17 residues. The ends lost 4 bases at V and 2 bases at J; junction bases unmatched: 9. Written as DNA, the CDR3 is TGTGCCAGCAGTGTTGAGACAGGGGGAAGCGGCAATCAGCCCCAGCATTTT. Protein product: CASSVETGGSGNQPQHF.

Remarks on this clone: Other DNA variants within this sample encode the same CDR3. CDR3 DNA sequence: TGTGCCAGCAGTCCCACGGTGAACACTGAAGCTTTCTTT. Translating gives CASSPTVNTEAFF. The rearrangement links TRBV11-2 to TRBJ1-1, with no clear D. CDR3 length: 13 residues. Germline V gives CDR1 SGHAT, CDR2 FQNNGV. V dropped 6 bases and J dropped 0 bases, with 8 bases sitting between them.

The genes are TRBV28 and TRBJ1-5, with D perhaps matching TRBD1 (6 bases). CDR3 length: 18 amino acids. Germline CDR1 reads MDHEN; CDR2 reads SYDVKM. Trimming removed 6 bases from V and 1 base from J, with 22 bases in between. CDR3 amino acids: CASSWGTLGGVSNQPQHF. CDR3 nucleotides: TGTGCCAGCAGCTGGGGGACACTCGGGGGAGTAAGCAATCAGCCCCAGCATTTT.

This clone was observed a few times. The rearrangement joins TRBV27 to TRBJ1-4; D remains ambiguous. This CDR3 is 14 amino acids long. The germline CDR1 and CDR2 sequences are MNHEY and SMNVEV (reference sequence). Trimming pared 5 bases from V and 8 bases from J, leaving 15 bases between. CDR3 in amino acids: CASSQRGMWEKLFF. The CDR3 nucleotides read TGTGCCAGCAGTCAGAGAGGGATGTGGGAAAAACTGTTTTTT.

V usage is TRBV4-1 and J usage is TRBJ2-5, with D possibly TRBD1 on 6 matching bases. Germline V gene data show CDR1 as MGHRA and CDR2 as YSYEKL. V was trimmed by 3 bases and J by 5 bases, leaving 13 bases between them. The CDR3 runs 14 residues. DNA for the CDR3: TGCGCCAGCAGCCACGCTCAAAGGGGGGAGACCCAGTACTTC. Encoded protein: CASSHAQRGETQYF.

The V call is TRBV28, the J call TRBJ1-1; possible D gene TRBD1, 6 bases. The CDR3 is 14 residues long. Germline values: CDR1 MDHEN, CDR2 SYDVKM. Trimming took off 5 bases at V and 4 bases at J, with 14 bases between the two ends. Here the CDR3 DNA reads TGTGCCAGCAGTACTCTCTTAGGGGGCACTGAAGCTTTCTTT. This translates into CASSTLLGGTEAFF.

The chain uses TRBV9 and TRBJ2-3; tentatively, D is TRBD2 (6 bases). Germline V gives CDR1 SGDLS, CDR2 YYNGEE. This CDR3 region has 16 residues. V lost 0 bases and J lost 2, with 13 bases in between. The CDR3 region is CASSVGRGSITDTQYF. The CDR3 DNA reads as TGTGCCAGCAGCGTAGGGAGGGGTAGTATCACAGATACGCAGTATTTT.

The rearrangement uses TRBV6-1 and TRBJ2-1; 11 bases fit TRBD2. The V gene's germline CDR1 is MNHNS and CDR2 SASEGT. CDR3 length: 15 amino acids. J lost 7 bases, V lost 5 bases, and 7 bases had no gene match. The CDR3 DNA is TGTGCCAGCAGTTCCCCGGGACTAGCGGTTAATGAGCAGTTCTTC. Protein sequence: CASSSPGLAVNEQFF.

The rearrangement links TRBV11-2 to TRBJ2-1; D may be TRBD2 (7 bases). CDR1 SGHAT and CDR2 FQNNGV come from the germline V gene. V gave up 0 bases and J gave up 2 bases, with 8 bases separating them. This CDR3 is 15 amino acids long. CDR3 nucleotide sequence: TGTGCCAGCAGCTTAGACGGGGGGCCCTACAATGAGCAGTTCTTC. Translating gives CASSLDGGPYNEQFF.